These 27 T cell receptor beta chains share one sample of origin, sequenced in a study of cytomegalovirus exposure and HLA in healthy donors. PCR employed 60 Vbeta and 13 Jbeta primers. The assay was immunoSEQ multiplex PCR, and TCRdb's table has in-frame clones only and misses some. The sample consists of around 100,000 clones, roughly 68% of them appearing once. Input material: PBMCs. These receptors were taken from a man in his thirties or forties in good health and CMV-seropositive.

This sequence joins TRBV7-9 and TRBJ1-2, with 7 bases identical to TRBD1. CDR1 and CDR2 from the germline V gene are SEHNR and FQNEAQ (reference sequence). The CDR3 totals 15 residues. V lost 5 bases and J lost 4; bases outside the gene matches: 10. The CDR3 DNA reads TGTGCCAGCAGCGCCGACAGGGAGGCGGGCTATGGCTACACCTTC. It yields the protein CASSADREAGYGYTF.

This chain links TRBV7-8 with TRBJ2-7; D perhaps matches TRBD1 (6 bases). This CDR3 is built from 14 residues. V lost 10 bases and J 6 bases, leaving 22 bases between the germline ends. Germline lookup yields CDR1 SGHVS and CDR2 FQNEAQ. The CDR3 spells CAKTLQGPIPEQYF. The CDR3 coding sequence is TGTGCCAAAACACTACAGGGCCCAATACCCGAGCAGTACTTC. Full variable domain (remainder filled in from reference TRBV7-8 and TRBJ2-7): GAGVSQSPRYKVAKRGQDVALRCDPISGHVSLFWYQQALGQGPEFLTYFQNEAQLDKSGLPSDRFFAERPEGSVSTLKIQRTQQEDSAVYLCAKTLQGPIPEQYFGPGTRLTVT.

The chain joins TRBV9 to TRBJ1-5; TRBD1 matches 8 bases. V was pared by 0 bases and J by 6 bases, with 5 bases of the junction left unmatched. CDR3 length equals 15 residues. CDR1 and CDR2 from the germline V gene are SGDLS and YYNGEE. CDR3 bases: TGTGCCAGCAGCGTAGGGACAGGGATAGGTCAGCCCCAGCATTTT. Its protein product is CASSVGTGIGQPQHF.

This chain joins TRBV2 and TRBJ1-1; 7 positions match TRBD1. The trim removed 4 bases at V and 1 base at J, leaving 6 bases unmatched. Germline V gene sequence: CDR1 SNHLY, CDR2 FYNNEI. CDR3 length equals 15 residues. Here the CDR3 reads CASSGRGQPNTEAFF. The CDR3 DNA sequence: TGTGCCAGCAGTGGGAGGGGACAGCCGAACACTGAAGCTTTCTTT.

The chain employs TRBV19 and TRBJ1-1; D is possibly TRBD1 (5 bases). Germline V gene lookup returns CDR1 LNHDA and CDR2 SQIVND (reference sequence). The CDR3 is 13 amino acids. The germline V and J ends were trimmed by 7 bases and 0 bases, with 9 bases remaining between them. CDR3 region: CASTNRLNTEAFF. The CDR3 DNA reads TGTGCCAGTACGAACAGGTTGAACACTGAAGCTTTCTTT.

V is TRBV7-9 and J is TRBJ1-4; TRBD1 might be the D (5 bases). Looked up from germline, CDR1 is SEHNR and CDR2 is FQNEAQ (reference sequence). The CDR3 has 16 amino acids. The V gene lost 4 bases and the J gene lost 7 bases, with 19 bases spanning the gap. CDR3 DNA sequence: TGTGCCAGCAGCTCGTATCGGGGGGGAGGCGGTGAAAAACTGTTTTTT. Encoded protein: CASSSYRGGGGEKLFF.

The chain has TRBV30 and TRBJ1-1; TRBD1 is a possible D gene (6 bases). This CDR3 is 15 amino acids long. The V gene's germline CDR1 is GTSNPN and CDR2 SVGIG (reference sequence). Deletions cut 5 bases from V and 1 base from J, with 17 bases between. The CDR3 coding sequence is TGTGCCTGGGAGCGAACAGGGTCGGGGAACACTGAAGCTTTCTTT. Amino acid sequence: CAWERTGSGNTEAFF.

The rearrangement uses TRBV21-1 and TRBJ2-1; the listed D gene, TRBD1, was not tested against the DNA. TRBV21-1 has pseudogene status. This CDR3 is built from 15 residues. In DNA, the CDR3 is TGTGCCAGCAGCAGGGTACAGGGAGAGTGTTTGGGGCAGTTCTTC. As protein: CASSRVQGECLGQFF.

The chain's CDR3 is CASSESSQRNTIYF. The CDR3 coding sequence is TGTGCCAGCAGTGAAAGTAGTCAAAGAAACACCATATATTTT. This chain connects TRBV2 to TRBJ1-3; D is undetermined. There are 14 residues in the CDR3. Trimming removed 2 bases at V and 5 bases at J, with 10 bases between. In germline, CDR1 is SNHLY, CDR2 FYNNEI.

This clone has more than one count but fewer than ten. Compared with germline, one end of the junction differs, possibly owing to a read error. The chain is built from TRBV29-1 and TRBJ1-1, with TRBD1 matching over 7 bases. CDR1 and CDR2 (germline): SQVTM, ANQGSEA. The CDR3 has 16 amino acids. CDR3 amino acids: CSVEPLDRVGVTEAFF. CDR3 nucleotide sequence: TGCAGTGTTGAGCCCCTCGACAGGGTTGGCGTCACTGAAGCTTTCTTT.

The chain joins TRBV6-1 to TRBJ1-2; tentatively, D is TRBD1 (6 bases). This CDR3 comprises 14 residues. Germline-derived CDR1 and CDR2 are MNHNS and SASEGT. With 5 bases removed from V and 3 bases from J, the gap between germline ends came to 13 bases. The CDR3 spells CASSRQVEDYGYTF. The CDR3 DNA is TGTGCCAGCAGTAGACAGGTAGAGGACTATGGCTACACCTTC.

This clone has a single count. The chain is built from TRBV28 and TRBJ1-4; TRBD1 aligns across 7 bases. With 6 bases clipped from V and 7 bases from J, the junction kept 11 bases outside the gene matches. Germline loops: CDR1 MDHEN, CDR2 SYDVKM. This CDR3 comprises 15 residues. In DNA form, the CDR3 reads TGTGCCAGCAGGATTACCGACAGGGTTGCTGAAAAACTGTTTTTT. Encoded protein: CASRITDRVAEKLFF.

The rearrangement links TRBV10-3 to TRBJ2-4; a possible D gene is TRBD2 (6 bases). This CDR3 region has 14 residues. V shed 8 bases and J shed 9 bases, with 20 bases lying between them. Germline V gene sequence: CDR1 ENHRY, CDR2 SYGVKD. The CDR3 reads CAIREGPSASIQYF. The CDR3 DNA reads as TGTGCCATCCGCGAAGGTCCTAGCGCGAGCATTCAGTACTTC.

This chain uses TRBV21-1 with TRBJ2-7; the tabulated D call, TRBD2, remains unverified against the DNA. TRBV21-1 is annotated as a pseudogene. This CDR3 region has 15 residues. The CDR3 DNA is TGTGCCAGCAGCAAGGCCGGACTAGCGGTCTACGAGCAGTACGTC. Translating gives CASSKAGLAVYEQYV.

V and J are TRBV2 and TRBJ1-5, with D tentatively TRBD1 (6 bases). Germline CDR1 is SNHLY and CDR2 is FYNNEI. Trimming left V 5 bases short and J 6 bases short, with 20 bases between. This CDR3 contains 16 residues. The DNA of the CDR3 is TGTGCCAGCAGTAATCTGGGGGGGCTGGGGGGTCAGCCCCAGCATTTT. Translated, it gives CASSNLGGLGGQPQHF.

V gene TRBV7-9 combines with J gene TRBJ2-5; perhaps TRBD1 as D (6 bases). Trimming removed 3 bases from V and 0 bases from J, with 14 bases in between. The CDR3 sequence is 16 residues long. Germline loops: CDR1 SEHNR, CDR2 FQNEAQ (reference sequence). CDR3 sequence (DNA): TGTGCCAGCAGCTTGGTGAGACAGGCGTACCAAGAGACCCAGTACTTC. Protein product: CASSLVRQAYQETQYF.

The rearrangement joins TRBV2 to TRBJ2-5; D might be TRBD2 (6 bases). Germline V lookup: CDR1 SNHLY, CDR2 FYNNEI. This CDR3 has 15 residues. Trimming cost V 4 bases and J 2 bases, with 14 bases left between them. The CDR3 loop reads CASSAPIAVQETQYF. The CDR3 nucleotides read TGTGCCAGCAGTGCCCCCATAGCGGTACAAGAGACCCAGTACTTC.

The V gene is TRBV7-9, the J gene TRBJ2-3; no firm D call. The CDR3 has 10 amino acids. The germline V gene encodes CDR1 SEHNR and CDR2 FQNEAQ (reference sequence). The CDR3 DNA is TGTTCCACTTCCACAGATACGCAGTATTTT. Its protein is CSTSTDTQYF.

The chain combines TRBV28 with TRBJ2-4; D is ambiguous. V lost 2 bases to trimming and J lost 9 bases, with 8 bases between them. The CDR3 is 12 residues long. CDR1 and CDR2 from the germline V gene are MDHEN and SYDVKM. DNA for the CDR3: TGTGCCAGCAGTTTAACGGTTGCCATTCAGTACTTC. Its translation: CASSLTVAIQYF. The full variable domain, rest sourced from reference TRBV28 and TRBJ2-4, is DVKVTQSSRYLVKRTGEKVFLECVQDMDHENMFWYRQDPGLGLRLIYFSYDVKMKEKGDIPEGYSVSREKKERFSLILESASTNQTSMYLCASSLTVAIQYFGAGTRLSVL.

This clone was observed a single time. DNA of the CDR3: TGCGCCAGCAGCTTGCAAGGCGGGGGGAGCAATCAGCCCCAGCATTTT. It specifies CASSLQGGGSNQPQHF. J is TRBJ1-5 and V is TRBV5-1, with a possible D match to TRBD1 (5 bases). Trimming shortened V by 1 base and J by 1 base, and 12 bases separated the two germline ends. CDR1 and CDR2 from the germline V gene are SGHRS and YFSETQ. This CDR3 is 16 amino acids long. Full variable domain (remainder filled in from reference TRBV5-1 and TRBJ1-5): KAGVTQTPRYLIKTRGQQVTLSCSPISGHRSVSWYQQTPGQGLQFLFEYFSETQRNKGNFPGRFSGRQFSNSRSEMNVSTLELGDSALYLCASSLQGGGSNQPQHFGDGTRLSIL.

This clone was picked up a small number of times. The rearrangement joins TRBV5-6 to TRBJ1-4, with TRBD1 identical over 10 bases. The CDR3 is made up of 15 amino acids. Losses at the gene ends were 3 bases for V and 7 bases for J; bases not matched to a gene: 6. The V gene's germline CDR1 is SGHDT and CDR2 YYEEEE. The CDR3 DNA follows: TGTGCCAGCAGCTACGGGACAGGGGCGGGTGAAAAACTGTTTTTT. Translating gives CASSYGTGAGEKLFF. The full variable domain, its missing parts supplied by reference TRBV5-6 and TRBJ1-4, is DAGVTQSPTHLIKTRGQQVTLRCSPKSGHDTVSWYQQALGQGPQFIFQYYEEEERQRGNFPDRFSGHQFPNYSSELNVNALLLGDSALYLCASSYGTGAGEKLFFGSGTQLSVL.

This chain uses TRBV6-1 with TRBJ2-7; D is possibly TRBD2 (7 bases). V was pared by 3 bases and J by 7 bases, with 22 bases between. CDR1 and CDR2 from the germline V gene are MNHNS and SASEGT. This CDR3 comprises 16 residues. The CDR3 sequence is CASSDLVGRGGTEQYF. In nucleotides, the CDR3 is TGTGCCAGCAGTGACTTGGTGGGGAGGGGGGGTACGGAGCAGTACTTC.

The V gene is TRBV7-2, the J gene TRBJ2-1, with 10 bases that match TRBD2. V was clipped by 3 bases and J by 2 bases; unmatched bases: 7. Germline V gene sequence: CDR1 SGHTA, CDR2 FQGNSA. CDR3 size: 17 residues. CDR3 protein: CASSFYFSGRPYNEQFF. The DNA of the CDR3 is TGTGCCAGCAGCTTCTACTTTAGCGGGAGGCCCTACAATGAGCAGTTCTTC.

This chain's CDR3 is CASSLVRKSSYEQYF. CDR3 DNA sequence: TGTGCCAGCAGCTTGGTCAGGAAGAGCTCCTACGAGCAGTACTTC. The gene calls are TRBV5-6 and TRBJ2-7; D remains unclear. The CDR3 runs to 15 residues. Trimming removed 0 bases from V and 0 bases from J, with 10 bases in between. Germline-derived CDR1 and CDR2 are SGHDT and YYEEEE. The complete variable domain, with remaining parts taken from reference TRBV5-6 and TRBJ2-7, reads DAGVTQSPTHLIKTRGQQVTLRCSPKSGHDTVSWYQQALGQGPQFIFQYYEEEERQRGNFPDRFSGHQFPNYSSELNVNALLLGDSALYLCASSLVRKSSYEQYFGPGTRLTVT.

This chain links TRBV6-1 with TRBJ2-7, with a weak D call TRBD2 (5 bases). Trimming left V 1 base short and J 3 bases short, with 10 bases between. This CDR3 has 14 amino acids. Germline lookup yields CDR1 MNHNS and CDR2 SASEGT. This chain's CDR3 is CASSEVGGFYEQYV. DNA of the CDR3: TGTGCCAGCAGTGAAGTTGGAGGTTTCTACGAGCAGTACGTC.

This chain connects TRBV28 to TRBJ2-2, with 12 bases matching TRBD1. Germline V gene lookup returns CDR1 MDHEN and CDR2 SYDVKM. Trimming cost V 7 bases and J 8 bases; bases outside gene matches: 8. The CDR3 extends over 15 amino acids. This CDR3 reads CASIYGGQGAGELFF. CDR3 bases: TGTGCCAGCATCTACGGGGGACAGGGGGCGGGGGAGCTGTTTTTT. Full variable domain (rest looked up from reference TRBV28 and TRBJ2-2): DVKVTQSSRYLVKRTGEKVFLECVQDMDHENMFWYRQDPGLGLRLIYFSYDVKMKEKGDIPEGYSVSREKKERFSLILESASTNQTSMYLCASIYGGQGAGELFFGEGSRLTVL.

The V gene is TRBV30, the J gene TRBJ1-5; 7 bases match TRBD1. The CDR3 consists of 14 residues. Trimming cost V 3 bases and J 2 bases; bases outside gene matches: 4. The germline CDR1 and CDR2 sequences are GTSNPN and SVGIG (reference sequence). For the CDR3, the DNA is TGTGCCTGGAGCGGCGGACAGGGCAATCAGCCCCAGCATTTT. This codes for CAWSGGQGNQPQHF.